One and the same sample provided the 19 T cell receptor beta chains below, sequenced in a study of blood T cell repertoires in COVID-19. Here immunoSEQ multiplex PCR was the method, and the copy in TCRdb shows in-frame clones only, minus some. The table lists under 200,000 clones, 80% to 90% of them singletons, with 3.7% in the top ten. The sequenced material came from peripheral blood. Source of these receptors: a man between 18 and 29 years old with active or convalescent COVID-19.

CDR3 in amino acids: CASSRLTRGVRTQYF. CDR3 nucleotide sequence: TGTGCCAGCAGCAGGCTGACCCGGGGGGTACGGACCCAGTACTTC. V is TRBV21-1 and J is TRBJ2-5; TRBD2 was called by the table and not checked on the DNA. TRBV21-1 is given as a pseudogene. The CDR3 covers 15 residues.

The chain uses TRBV5-1 and TRBJ2-3, with a possible D match to TRBD2 (5 bases). CDR3 length: 16 amino acids. The V gene's germline CDR1 is SGHRS and CDR2 YFSETQ. V gave up 6 bases and J gave up 0 bases, with 17 bases separating them. For the CDR3, the DNA is TGCGCCAGCACGCTCCTAGCCGTTATGAGCACAGATACGCAGTATTTT. Translation: CASTLLAVMSTDTQYF.

V gene TRBV28 combines with J gene TRBJ2-3; TRBD2 agrees at 13 bases. V shed 4 bases and J 0 bases; nucleotides not matched to a gene: 7. The CDR3 sequence is 18 residues long. Germline V CDR1 and CDR2: MDHEN, SYDVKM. CDR3 nucleotide sequence: TGTGCCAGCAGTTCCGGACTAGCGGGGGCCTTAAGCACAGATACGCAGTATTTT. Protein product: CASSSGLAGALSTDTQYF.

CDR3 residues: CASSLNRDYGYTF. DNA for the CDR3: TGTGCCAGCAGCCTCAACAGAGACTATGGCTACACCTTC. The genes are TRBV6-6 and TRBJ1-2, with D uncertain. In germline, CDR1 is MNHNY, CDR2 SVGAGI (reference sequence). The CDR3 loop spans 13 amino acids. The V end lost 6 bases, the J end lost 3 bases, and 11 bases lay between the germline ends.

This clone appeared a single time. The chain links TRBV2 to TRBJ2-1, with a weak D call TRBD1 (6 bases). The V end lost 7 bases, the J end lost 6 bases, and 10 bases lay between the germline ends. The CDR3 covers 12 residues. Per the germline V gene, CDR1 is SNHLY and CDR2 is FYNNEI. The CDR3 DNA reads TGTGCCAGCACAGGGGACCTCAATGAGCAGTTCTTC. Translating it yields CASTGDLNEQFF.

CDR3 coding DNA: TGTGCCATCAGTGACACCTACAATGAGCAGTTCTTC. Amino acids: CAISDTYNEQFF. The chain links TRBV10-3 to TRBJ2-1, with D uncertain. With 3 bases removed from V and 2 bases from J, the gap between germline ends came to 2 bases. In germline, CDR1 is ENHRY, CDR2 SYGVKD. The CDR3 runs 12 residues.

The CDR3 spells CASSLTGAEAFF. The CDR3 DNA sequence: TGTGCCAGCAGCCTGACCGGGGCTGAAGCTTTCTTT. The rearrangement joins TRBV11-1 to TRBJ1-1; D uncertain. CDR1 is SGHAT, CDR2 FQDESV, per germline (reference sequence). There are 12 residues in the CDR3. V was cut by 5 bases and J by 6 bases, with 10 bases left in between. Full variable domain (remainder filled in from reference TRBV11-1 and TRBJ1-1): EAEVAQSPRYKITEKSQAVAFWCDPISGHATLYWYRQILGQGPELLVQFQDESVVDDSQLPKDRFSAERLKGVDSTLKIQPAELGDSAMYLCASSLTGAEAFFGQGTRLTVV.

The chain has TRBV27 and TRBJ2-3; the match to TRBD2 covers 11 bases. Losses at the gene ends were 3 bases for V and 2 bases for J; bases not matched to a gene: 4. Looked up from germline, CDR1 is MNHEY and CDR2 is SMNVEV (reference sequence). The CDR3 spans 16 residues. CDR3 protein: CASSFIAGGVTDTQYF. CDR3 DNA: TGTGCCAGCAGTTTTATAGCGGGGGGGGTCACAGATACGCAGTATTTT.

The chain combines TRBV28 with TRBJ1-2; D gene unclear. CDR3 length: 13 amino acids. Trimming removed 8 bases from V and 3 bases from J, with 13 bases in between. CDR1 MDHEN and CDR2 SYDVKM come from the germline V gene. The CDR3 DNA is TGTGCCAGCCGGGAACCAAAGTACTATGGCTACACCTTC. It codes for CASREPKYYGYTF.

The genes are TRBV5-1 and TRBJ2-2; 7 bases match TRBD2. Trimming cost V 2 bases and J 5 bases; bases outside gene matches: 3. Germline assignment: CDR1 SGHRS and CDR2 YFSETQ. This CDR3 region has 14 residues. The CDR3: CASSFGLGTGELFF. Here the CDR3 DNA reads TGCGCCAGCAGCTTCGGACTAGGAACCGGGGAGCTGTTTTTT. The entire variable domain, with the rest obtained from reference TRBV5-1 and TRBJ2-2, is as follows: KAGVTQTPRYLIKTRGQQVTLSCSPISGHRSVSWYQQTPGQGLQFLFEYFSETQRNKGNFPGRFSGRQFSNSRSEMNVSTLELGDSALYLCASSFGLGTGELFFGEGSRLTVL.

The chain joins TRBV12-3 or TRBV12-4 to TRBJ1-1; 8 bases line up with TRBD1. J gave up 5 bases and V 6 bases, and 5 bases lay outside the gene matches. This CDR3 is built from 13 residues. The CDR3: CASSLTGDTEAFF. The DNA for the CDR3 is TGTGCCAGCAGCCTGACAGGGGATACTGAAGCTTTCTTT.

The V gene is TRBV27, the J gene TRBJ2-7; 16 bases are a match to TRBD2. Germline lookup yields CDR1 MNHEY and CDR2 SMNVEV (reference sequence). The CDR3 totals 21 residues. Trimming at V came to 5 bases and at J to 0 bases, leaving 16 bases not matched to a gene. The CDR3 reads CASSSNPTGLAGGPDSYEQYF. The CDR3 DNA reads as TGTGCCAGCAGTAGCAACCCTACGGGACTAGCGGGAGGGCCGGACTCCTACGAGCAGTACTTC.

This clone came up a few times. The chain uses TRBV11-1 and TRBJ1-1; possibly TRBD1 for D (6 bases). The V gene's germline CDR1 is SGHAT and CDR2 FQDESV (reference sequence). V lost 0 bases to trimming and J lost 5 bases, with 10 bases between them. This CDR3 comprises 14 residues. The CDR3 protein is CASSLASQGTEAFF. The DNA for the CDR3 is TGTGCCAGCAGCTTAGCGTCCCAGGGGACTGAAGCTTTCTTT.

The rearrangement joins TRBV6-2 or TRBV6-3 to TRBJ2-1; 8 nucleotides align to TRBD2. The CDR3 runs 17 residues. V trimming: 0 bases; J trimming: 8 bases; junction bases outside the gene matches: 12. The germline CDR1 and CDR2 sequences are MNHEY and SVGEGT. DNA for the CDR3: TGTGCCAGCAGTTACTCGCCCCGGAGCGGGAGATCGGATGAGCAGTTCTTC. Encoded protein: CASSYSPRSGRSDEQFF.

This clone was counted only a few times. The chain combines TRBV5-1 with TRBJ2-1; 7 positions agree with TRBD2. Germline trimming cut 0 bases from V and 0 bases from J; bases unmatched to any gene: 0. The CDR3 runs to 15 residues. Germline CDR1 is SGHRS and CDR2 is YFSETQ. Written as DNA, the CDR3 is TGCGCCAGCAGCTTGGGGGAGGGCTCCTACAATGAGCAGTTCTTC. Translating it yields CASSLGEGSYNEQFF. Full variable domain (outside the CDR3, taken from reference TRBV5-1 and TRBJ2-1): KAGVTQTPRYLIKTRGQQVTLSCSPISGHRSVSWYQQTPGQGLQFLFEYFSETQRNKGNFPGRFSGRQFSNSRSEMNVSTLELGDSALYLCASSLGEGSYNEQFFGPGTRLTVL.

The V and J genes are TRBV7-9 and TRBJ1-6; D gene unclear. CDR3 size: 14 residues. CDR1 is SEHNR, CDR2 FQNEAQ, per germline (reference sequence). Trimming stripped 6 bases from V and 0 bases from J, with 6 bases between. The CDR3 protein is CASSGSSYNSPLHF. CDR3 DNA sequence: TGTGCCAGCAGTGGGAGCTCCTATAATTCACCCCTCCACTTT.

This chain links TRBV2 with TRBJ1-1; 8 nucleotides align to TRBD1. Germline V gives CDR1 SNHLY, CDR2 FYNNEI. This CDR3 comprises 13 residues. The J segment lost 7 bases and the V segment lost 7 bases, leaving 8 bases of the junction unmatched. The CDR3 here is CASMDRVIVEAFF. DNA of the CDR3: TGTGCCAGCATGGACAGGGTCATCGTTGAAGCTTTCTTT.

The V gene is TRBV28, the J gene TRBJ2-7, with 8 nucleotides matching TRBD1. CDR3 length: 14 residues. Germline CDR1 MDHEN, CDR2 SYDVKM. The ends lost 3 bases at V and 5 bases at J; junction bases unmatched: 6. As DNA, the CDR3 is TGTGCCAGCAGTTTTAGGCTGACAGGGGACGAGCAGTACTTC. Protein product: CASSFRLTGDEQYF.

This clone was observed once. The chain links TRBV13 to TRBJ1-4, with TRBD1 matching over 9 bases. Germline-derived CDR1 and CDR2 are PRHDT and FYEKMQ (reference sequence). The junction had 1 base not matched to a gene; V was cut back by 3 bases and J by 5 bases. CDR3 length: 14 amino acids. The CDR3 DNA reads as TGTGCCAGCAGCTTTGGACAGGGGAATGAAAAACTGTTTTTT. Protein sequence: CASSFGQGNEKLFF.